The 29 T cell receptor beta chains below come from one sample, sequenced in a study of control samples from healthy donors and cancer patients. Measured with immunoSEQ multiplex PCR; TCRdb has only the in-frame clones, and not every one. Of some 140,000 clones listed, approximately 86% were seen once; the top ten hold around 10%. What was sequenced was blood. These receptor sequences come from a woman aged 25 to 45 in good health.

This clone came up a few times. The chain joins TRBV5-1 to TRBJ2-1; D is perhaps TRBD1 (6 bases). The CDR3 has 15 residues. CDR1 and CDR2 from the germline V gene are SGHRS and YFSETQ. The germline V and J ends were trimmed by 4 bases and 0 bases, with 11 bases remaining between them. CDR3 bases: TGCGCCAGCAGCCTACGACAGGACTCCTACAATGAGCAGTTCTTC. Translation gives CASSLRQDSYNEQFF.

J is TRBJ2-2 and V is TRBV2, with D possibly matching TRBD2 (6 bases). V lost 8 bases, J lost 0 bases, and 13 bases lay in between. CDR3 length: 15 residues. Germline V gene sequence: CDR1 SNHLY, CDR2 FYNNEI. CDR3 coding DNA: TGTGCCAGCCGAGGAGGGGCCGCGAACACCGGGGAGCTGTTTTTT. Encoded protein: CASRGGAANTGELFF.

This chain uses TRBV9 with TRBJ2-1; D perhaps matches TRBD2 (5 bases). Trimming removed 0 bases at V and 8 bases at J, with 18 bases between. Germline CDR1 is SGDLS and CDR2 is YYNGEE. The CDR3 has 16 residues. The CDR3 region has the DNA TGTGCCAGCAGCGTAGATTCAGGTCGGGGTGGGGATGAGCAGTTCTTC. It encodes CASSVDSGRGGDEQFF.

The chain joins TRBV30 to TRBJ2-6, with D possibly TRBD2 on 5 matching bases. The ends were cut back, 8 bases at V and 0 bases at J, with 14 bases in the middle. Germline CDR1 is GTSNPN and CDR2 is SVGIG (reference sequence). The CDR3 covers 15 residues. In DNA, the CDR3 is TGTGCCCGTGCCGGGGATAGCTCTGGGGCCAACGTCCTGACTTTC. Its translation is CARAGDSSGANVLTF.

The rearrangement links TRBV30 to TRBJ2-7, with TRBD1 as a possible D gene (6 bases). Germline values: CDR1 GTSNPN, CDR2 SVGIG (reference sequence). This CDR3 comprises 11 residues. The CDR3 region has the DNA TGTGCAGGGGGAAAGGCCTACGAGCAGTACTTC. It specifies CAGGKAYEQYF.

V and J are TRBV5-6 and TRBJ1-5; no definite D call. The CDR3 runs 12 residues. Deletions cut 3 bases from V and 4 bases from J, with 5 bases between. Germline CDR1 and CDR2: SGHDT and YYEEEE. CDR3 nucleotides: TGTGCCAGCAGCTGGGGAAATCAGCCCCAGCATTTT. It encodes CASSWGNQPQHF.

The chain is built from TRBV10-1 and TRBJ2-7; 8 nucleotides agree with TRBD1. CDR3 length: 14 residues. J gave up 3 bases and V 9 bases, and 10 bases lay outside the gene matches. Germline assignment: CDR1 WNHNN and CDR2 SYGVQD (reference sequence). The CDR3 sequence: CARLPGQDIYEQYF. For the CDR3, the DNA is TGCGCCAGATTACCGGGACAGGATATCTACGAGCAGTACTTC.

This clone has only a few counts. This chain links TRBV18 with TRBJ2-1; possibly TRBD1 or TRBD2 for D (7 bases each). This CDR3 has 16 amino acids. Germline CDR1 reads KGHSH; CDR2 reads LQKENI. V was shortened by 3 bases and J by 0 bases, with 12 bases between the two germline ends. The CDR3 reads CASSPRGGLSYNEQFF. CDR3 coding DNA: TGTGCCAGCTCACCCAGGGGGGGGCTCTCCTACAATGAGCAGTTCTTC.

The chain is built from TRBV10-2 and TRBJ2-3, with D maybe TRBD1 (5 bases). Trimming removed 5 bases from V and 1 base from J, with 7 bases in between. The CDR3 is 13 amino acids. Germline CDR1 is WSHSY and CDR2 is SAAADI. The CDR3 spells CASSIGGTDTQYF. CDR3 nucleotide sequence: TGCGCCAGCAGTATAGGGGGCACAGATACGCAGTATTTT.

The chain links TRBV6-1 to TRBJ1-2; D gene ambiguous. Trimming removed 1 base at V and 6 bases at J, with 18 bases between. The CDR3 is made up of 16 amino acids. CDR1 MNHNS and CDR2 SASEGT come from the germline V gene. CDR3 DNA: TGTGCCAGCAGTGAAGGCGCGCGGGCTCGTCCGGATGGCTACACCTTC. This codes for CASSEGARARPDGYTF.

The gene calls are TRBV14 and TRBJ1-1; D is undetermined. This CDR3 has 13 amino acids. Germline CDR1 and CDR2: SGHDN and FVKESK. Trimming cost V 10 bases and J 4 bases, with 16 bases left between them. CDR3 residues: CATSRPGSTEAFF. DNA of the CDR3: TGTGCCACCTCTCGCCCGGGGTCCACTGAAGCTTTCTTT.

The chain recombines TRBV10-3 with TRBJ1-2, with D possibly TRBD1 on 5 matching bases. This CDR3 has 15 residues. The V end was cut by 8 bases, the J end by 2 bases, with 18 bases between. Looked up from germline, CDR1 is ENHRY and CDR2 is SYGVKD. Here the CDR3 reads CAIGGGPPGNYGYTF. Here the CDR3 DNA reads TGTGCCATCGGGGGGGGACCCCCAGGAAACTATGGCTACACCTTC.

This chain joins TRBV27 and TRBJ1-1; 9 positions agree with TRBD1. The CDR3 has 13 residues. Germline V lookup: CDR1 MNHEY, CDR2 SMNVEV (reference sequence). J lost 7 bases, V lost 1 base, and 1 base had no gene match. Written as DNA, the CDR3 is TGTGCCAGCAGTTTATTGGACAGGGGTGAAGCTTTCTTT. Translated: CASSLLDRGEAFF.

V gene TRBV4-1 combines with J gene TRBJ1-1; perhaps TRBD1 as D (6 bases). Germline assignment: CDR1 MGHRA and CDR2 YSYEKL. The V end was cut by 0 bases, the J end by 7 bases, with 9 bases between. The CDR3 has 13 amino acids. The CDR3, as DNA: TGCGCCAGCAGCCAAGACAGGGGAAATGAAGCTTTCTTT. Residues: CASSQDRGNEAFF.

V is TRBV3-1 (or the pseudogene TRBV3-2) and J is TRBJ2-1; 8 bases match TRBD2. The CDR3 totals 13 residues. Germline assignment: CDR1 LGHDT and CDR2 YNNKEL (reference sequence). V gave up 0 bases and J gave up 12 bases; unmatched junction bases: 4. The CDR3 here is CASSQDSGEVQFF. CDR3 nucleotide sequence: TGTGCCAGCAGCCAAGATAGCGGGGAGGTGCAGTTCTTC.

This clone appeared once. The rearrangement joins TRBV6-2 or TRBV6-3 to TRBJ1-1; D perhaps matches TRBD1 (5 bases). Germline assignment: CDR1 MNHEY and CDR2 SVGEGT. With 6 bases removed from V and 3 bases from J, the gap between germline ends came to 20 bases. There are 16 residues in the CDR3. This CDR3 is CASSPRFEGIDTEAFF. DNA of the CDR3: TGTGCCAGCAGCCCTCGTTTTGAGGGGATCGACACTGAAGCTTTCTTT.

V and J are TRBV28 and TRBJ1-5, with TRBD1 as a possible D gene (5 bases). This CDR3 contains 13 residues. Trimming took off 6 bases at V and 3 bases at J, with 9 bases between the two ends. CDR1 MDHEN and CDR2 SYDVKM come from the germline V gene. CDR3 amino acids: CASRGPFNQPQHF. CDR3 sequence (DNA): TGTGCCAGCAGGGGACCGTTCAATCAGCCCCAGCATTTT.

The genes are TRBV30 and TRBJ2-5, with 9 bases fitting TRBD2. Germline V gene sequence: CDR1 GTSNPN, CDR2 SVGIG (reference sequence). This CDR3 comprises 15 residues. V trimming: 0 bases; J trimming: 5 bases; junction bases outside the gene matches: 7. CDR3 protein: CAWSVGLAGVETQYF. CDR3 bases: TGTGCCTGGAGTGTAGGATTAGCGGGAGTTGAGACCCAGTACTTC.

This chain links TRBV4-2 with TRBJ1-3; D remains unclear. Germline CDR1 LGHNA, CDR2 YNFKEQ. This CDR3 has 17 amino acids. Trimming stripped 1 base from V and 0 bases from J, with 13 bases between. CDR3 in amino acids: CASSQVGNRASGNTIYF. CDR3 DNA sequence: TGTGCCAGCAGCCAAGTTGGAAACCGAGCCTCTGGAAACACCATATATTTT.

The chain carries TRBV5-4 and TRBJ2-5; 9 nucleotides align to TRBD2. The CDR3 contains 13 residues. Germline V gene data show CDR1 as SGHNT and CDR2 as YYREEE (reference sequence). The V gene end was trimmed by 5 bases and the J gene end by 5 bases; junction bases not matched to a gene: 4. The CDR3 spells CASSSGSSETQYF. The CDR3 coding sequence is TGTGCCAGCAGTAGCGGGAGCTCCGAGACCCAGTACTTC.

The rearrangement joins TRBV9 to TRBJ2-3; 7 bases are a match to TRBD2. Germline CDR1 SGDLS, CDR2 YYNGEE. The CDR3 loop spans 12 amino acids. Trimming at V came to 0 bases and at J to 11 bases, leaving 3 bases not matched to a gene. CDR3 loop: CASSVEGGRQYF. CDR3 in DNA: TGTGCCAGCAGCGTAGAGGGCGGGAGGCAGTATTTT. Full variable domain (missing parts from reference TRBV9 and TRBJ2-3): DSGVTQTPKHLITATGQRVTLRCSPRSGDLSVYWYQQSLDQGLQFLIQYYNGEERAKGNILERFSAQQFPDLHSELNLSSLELGDSALYFCASSVEGGRQYFGPGTRLTVL.

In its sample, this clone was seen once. CDR3 in amino acids: CASSLSWDRGRVEQYF. CDR3 DNA: TGCGCCAGCAGTCTCTCCTGGGACAGGGGGCGAGTCGAGCAGTACTTC. The rearrangement uses TRBV23-1 and TRBJ2-7, with 12 bases aligning to TRBD1. TRBV23-1 is an ORF, and what it does is uncertain. CDR3 size: 16 residues. Trimming cost V 4 bases and J 6 bases; bases outside gene matches: 10.

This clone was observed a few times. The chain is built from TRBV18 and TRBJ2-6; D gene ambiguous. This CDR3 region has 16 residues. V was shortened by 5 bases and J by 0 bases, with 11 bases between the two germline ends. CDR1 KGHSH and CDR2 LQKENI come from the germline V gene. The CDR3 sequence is CASSSNRSSGANVLTF. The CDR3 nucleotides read TGTGCCAGCTCATCCAATCGGAGCTCTGGGGCCAACGTCCTGACTTTC.

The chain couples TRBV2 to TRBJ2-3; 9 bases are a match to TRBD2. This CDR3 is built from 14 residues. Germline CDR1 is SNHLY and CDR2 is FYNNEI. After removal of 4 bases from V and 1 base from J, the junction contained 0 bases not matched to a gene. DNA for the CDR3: TGTGCCAGCAGTGGGACTAGCGGCACAGATACGCAGTATTTT. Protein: CASSGTSGTDTQYF.

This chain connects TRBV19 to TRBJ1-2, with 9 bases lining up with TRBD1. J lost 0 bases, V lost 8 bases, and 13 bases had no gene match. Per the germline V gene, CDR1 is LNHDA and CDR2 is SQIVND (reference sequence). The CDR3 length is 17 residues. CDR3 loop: CASHPGTGRAPNYGYTF. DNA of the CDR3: TGTGCCAGTCACCCGGGGACAGGGCGGGCTCCTAACTATGGCTACACCTTC.

This CDR3 is CASSQGRGSTEAFF. CDR3 coding DNA: TGTGCCAGCAGCCAAGGCCGAGGAAGCACTGAAGCTTTCTTT. The chain is built from TRBV3-1 (or the pseudogene TRBV3-2) and TRBJ1-1, with unresolved D. Trimming stripped 1 base from V and 4 bases from J, with 10 bases between. CDR1 LGHDT and CDR2 YNNKEL come from the germline V gene (reference sequence). The CDR3 is made up of 14 amino acids.

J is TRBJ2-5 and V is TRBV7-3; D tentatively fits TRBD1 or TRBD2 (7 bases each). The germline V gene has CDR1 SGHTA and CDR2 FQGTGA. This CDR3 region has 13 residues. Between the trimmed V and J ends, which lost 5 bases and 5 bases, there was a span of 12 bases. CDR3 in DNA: TGTGCCAGCAGCCAGGGGGGGAGCGAGACCCAGTACTTC. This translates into CASSQGGSETQYF.

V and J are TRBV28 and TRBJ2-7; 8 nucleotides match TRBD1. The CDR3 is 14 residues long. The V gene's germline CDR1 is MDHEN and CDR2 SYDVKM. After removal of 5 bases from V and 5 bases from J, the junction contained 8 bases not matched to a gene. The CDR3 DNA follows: TGTGCCAGCAGTATGGGAGGACAGGGAAACGAGCAGTACTTC. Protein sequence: CASSMGGQGNEQYF.

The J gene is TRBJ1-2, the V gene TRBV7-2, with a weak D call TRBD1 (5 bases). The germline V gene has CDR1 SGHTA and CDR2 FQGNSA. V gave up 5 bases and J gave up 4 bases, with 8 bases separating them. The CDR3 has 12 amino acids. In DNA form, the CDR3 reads TGTGCCAGCAGCAGGGGTTCCTATGGCTACACCTTC. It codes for CASSRGSYGYTF. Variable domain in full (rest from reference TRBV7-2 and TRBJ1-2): GAGVSQSPSNKVTEKGKDVELRCDPISGHTALYWYRQSLGQGLEFLIYFQGNSAPDKSGLPSDRFSAERTGGSVSTLTIQRTQQEDSAVYLCASSRGSYGYTFGSGTRLTVV.